This T cell receptor beta chain was found in a study of blood T cell repertoires in COVID-19. Study-level background: Acute and convalescent COVID-19 specimens originated in the United States, Italy and Spain. PBMCs, B-cell-depleted T cells, or T cells provided the cDNA or gDNA that made up the material.

The CDR3 is 13 residues long. Trimming took 6 bases from V and 3 from J, leaving 11 bases between them. This clone was observed once. Original processing methods: Estimated nucleated cell counts came from reference gene primer amplification. Measured with immunoSEQ multiplex PCR; TCRdb has only the in-frame clones, and not every one. V, J and clone size reflect that table, while D and trimming were determined from the DNA. The table shows over 130,000 clones, with about 80% occurring only once. The TCR originated in a man aged 45 to 65 in a cohort exposed to, infected with or recovered from COVID-19 (not recorded which). The material sequenced was PBMCs or T cells enriched from blood (not recorded which). This chain links TRBV12-3 or TRBV12-4 with TRBJ1-1; D uncertain. This CDR3 is CASSPESYTEAFF. The CDR3 bases are TGTGCCAGCAGCCCTGAGAGTTACACTGAAGCTTTCTTT.